The 7 T cell receptor beta chains presented below share a single source sample, sequenced in a study of OX40 agonist ivuxolimab in advanced cancers. The method was immunoSEQ multiplex PCR; TCRdb's version includes in-frame clones alone and lacks a portion of them. The sample lists under 150,000 clones, under 95% occurring once. Here the sequenced sample was CD4+ or CD8+ T cells sorted from blood, taken in a trial of the OX40 agonist ivuxolimab. The receptors were sampled from an adult with an advanced solid tumor such as melanoma, head and neck, liver or kidney cancer.

The chain has TRBV7-9 and TRBJ2-2; unclear D gene. Germline lookup yields CDR1 SEHNR and CDR2 FQNEAQ (reference sequence). The V gene lost 0 bases and the J gene lost 2 bases, with 10 bases spanning the gap. The CDR3 is made up of 16 amino acids. CDR3 coding DNA: TGTGCCAGCAGCTTAGCTCGAGGTATCAACACCGGGGAGCTGTTTTTT. This sequence encodes CASSLARGINTGELFF. The whole variable domain, remainder taken from reference TRBV7-9 and TRBJ2-2, is DTGVSQNPRHKITKRGQNVTFRCDPISEHNRLYWYRQTLGQGPEFLTYFQNEAQLEKSRLLSDRFSAERPKGSFSTLEIQRTEQGDSAMYLCASSLARGINTGELFFGEGSRLTVL.

The J gene is TRBJ1-2, the V gene TRBV5-4; 9 positions match TRBD1. V lost 0 bases to trimming and J lost 5 bases; unmatched junction nucleotides: 5. CDR3 length equals 15 residues. The V gene's germline CDR1 is SGHNT and CDR2 YYREEE (reference sequence). CDR3 residues: CASSLGDRAEYGYTF. As DNA, the CDR3 is TGTGCCAGCAGCTTGGGGGACAGGGCGGAATATGGCTACACCTTC. Full variable domain (rest looked up from reference TRBV5-4 and TRBJ1-2): ETGVTQSPTHLIKTRGQQVTLRCSSQSGHNTVSWYQQALGQGPQFIFQYYREEENGRGNFPPRFSGLQFPNYSSELNVNALELDDSALYLCASSLGDRAEYGYTFGSGTRLTVV.

The chain has TRBV2 and TRBJ2-7; D remains unclear. Germline V gives CDR1 SNHLY, CDR2 FYNNEI. The CDR3 spans 13 residues. Trimming removed 6 bases from V and 3 bases from J, with 12 bases in between. This CDR3 is CASSHGARYEQYF. Here the CDR3 DNA reads TGTGCCAGCAGCCATGGTGCCCGCTACGAGCAGTACTTC. The complete variable domain, with remaining parts taken from reference TRBV2 and TRBJ2-7, reads EPEVTQTPSHQVTQMGQEVILRCVPISNHLYFYWYRQILGQKVEFLVSFYNNEISEKSEIFDDQFSVERPDGSNFTLKIRSTKLEDSAMYFCASSHGARYEQYFGPGTRLTVT.

The chain recombines TRBV4-2 with TRBJ2-7; D tentatively reads TRBD1 or TRBD2 (6 bases each). CDR3 size: 15 residues. Germline-derived CDR1 and CDR2 are LGHNA and YNFKEQ. V lost 0 bases and J lost 3, with 12 bases in between. Written as DNA, the CDR3 is TGTGCCAGCAGCCAAGATGGGGGGCAATTCTACGAGCAGTACTTC. Its translation is CASSQDGGQFYEQYF.

The rearrangement joins TRBV28 to TRBJ1-3; D ambiguous. V gave up 5 bases and J gave up 2 bases, with 13 bases separating them. The CDR3 spans 15 residues. Germline CDR1 is MDHEN and CDR2 is SYDVKM. In DNA form, the CDR3 reads TGTGCCAGCAGTCCCGTTTCGTCGGCTGGAAACACCATATATTTT. It encodes CASSPVSSAGNTIYF.

This sequence joins TRBV19 and TRBJ2-3, with D tentatively TRBD1 (6 bases). V lost 4 bases, J lost 2 bases, and 19 bases lay in between. Germline-derived CDR1 and CDR2 are LNHDA and SQIVND (reference sequence). The CDR3 is 17 residues long. CDR3: CASSTPSDRRSTDTQYF. The CDR3 nucleotides read TGTGCCAGTAGTACCCCATCGGACAGACGCTCCACAGATACGCAGTATTTT.

The chain's CDR3 is CASSLVGSHQPQHF. The CDR3 DNA reads TGTGCCAGCAGCTTAGTGGGCAGTCATCAGCCCCAGCATTTT. The gene calls are TRBV7-9 and TRBJ1-5; no reliable D call. Germline-derived CDR1 and CDR2 are SEHNR and FQNEAQ (reference sequence). The length of the CDR3 is 14 residues. V was trimmed by 1 base and J by 5 bases, leaving 9 bases between them.